The 27 T cell receptor beta chains below were found in one sample sequenced in a study of CD8 T cells in ankylosing spondylitis. TCRdb used MiXCR to reprocess the 5' RACE reads, holding one entry per CDR3 protein. Of roughly 90,000 distinct CDR3 sequences in the sample, more than 8.5% are singletons; the top ten hold over 25%. Study-wide results and caveats: What appeared characteristic of ankylosing spondylitis blood was a TCR beta motif of fewer than ten highly homologous variants.

Their antigen targets remain unknown. Sequencing used blood, either unsorted or a sorted T cell fraction (not recorded which). The receptors shown here come from a male donor with ankylosing spondylitis.

This clonotype came up many times. CDR3 residues: CSVRGPTGRSLNTEAFF. The CDR3 DNA reads TGCAGCGTACGGGGTCCGACAGGGCGGTCGTTGAACACTGAAGCTTTCTTT. V and J are TRBV29-1 and TRBJ1-1; TRBD1 matches at 7 bases. The germline CDR1 and CDR2 sequences are SQVTM and ANQGSEA. CDR3 length: 17 amino acids. Losses at the gene ends were 6 bases for V and 0 bases for J; bases not matched to a gene: 16.

V is TRBV2 and J is TRBJ2-2; tentative D call: TRBD2 (6 bases). Trimming left V 2 bases short and J 4 bases short, with 14 bases between. Germline-derived CDR1 and CDR2 are SNHLY and FYNNEI. This CDR3 spans 16 amino acids. The CDR3: CASSEKPGAITGELFF. CDR3 sequence (DNA): TGTGCCAGCAGTGAAAAGCCGGGAGCGATCACCGGGGAGCTGTTTTTT. Full variable domain (outside the CDR3, taken from reference TRBV2 and TRBJ2-2): EPEVTQTPSHQVTQMGQEVILRCVPISNHLYFYWYRQILGQKVEFLVSFYNNEISEKSEIFDDQFSVERPDGSNFTLKIRSTKLEDSAMYFCASSEKPGAITGELFFGEGSRLTVL.

Many counts were recorded for this clonotype. The chain uses TRBV13 and TRBJ2-3; 7 nucleotides align to TRBD2. Looked up from germline, CDR1 is PRHDT and CDR2 is FYEKMQ (reference sequence). The J segment lost 0 bases and the V segment lost 6 bases, leaving 6 bases of the junction unmatched. The CDR3 length is 15 residues. DNA of the CDR3: TGTGCCAGCAGTTCCCTTAGCGGGAGCACAGATACGCAGTATTTT. It translates to CASSSLSGSTDTQYF.

This clonotype was recorded at least ten times. The chain joins TRBV6-1 to TRBJ2-7, with TRBD2 matching 13 bases. CDR3 length: 19 residues. Per germline, CDR1 MNHNS and CDR2 SASEGT. J was trimmed by 0 bases and V by 7 bases; bases with no gene match: 15. CDR3 residues: CASTLELAGGLLSSYEQYV. The CDR3, as DNA: TGTGCCAGCACACTTGAACTAGCGGGAGGGTTACTTAGCTCCTACGAGCAGTACGTC.

This clonotype was detected many times. J is TRBJ2-7 and V is TRBV28; perhaps TRBD2 as D (7 bases). Germline V lookup: CDR1 MDHEN, CDR2 SYDVKM. This CDR3 is 13 amino acids long. Trimming took 2 bases from V and 3 from J, leaving 8 bases between them. CDR3 protein: CASSLRGGYEQYV. The CDR3 DNA reads TGTGCCAGCAGTTTAAGGGGGGGCTACGAGCAGTACGTC.

With regard to this clonotype: A much larger clone lies a single base off, so this may be a read error. The chain has TRBV12-3 or TRBV12-4 and TRBJ2-6; 8 nucleotides match TRBD2. CDR3 length equals 17 residues. The CDR3 spells CACSLRLASTGANVLTF. In DNA, the CDR3 is TGTGCCTGCAGCCTAAGACTAGCGAGCACTGGGGCCAACGTCCTGACTTTC.

V usage is TRBV13 and J usage is TRBJ2-5; 12 positions match TRBD2. The CDR3 covers 15 residues. V was clipped by 0 bases and J by 7 bases; unmatched bases: 3. Per the germline V gene, CDR1 is PRHDT and CDR2 is FYEKMQ (reference sequence). The CDR3 is CASSLGELAGGTQYF. The CDR3 DNA is TGTGCCAGCAGCTTAGGTGAACTAGCGGGAGGGACCCAGTACTTC.

This clonotype came up many times. The V and J genes are TRBV27 and TRBJ2-7; no clear D gene. Trimming took 4 bases from V and 1 from J, leaving 11 bases between them. Germline assignment: CDR1 MNHEY and CDR2 SMNVEV (reference sequence). CDR3 length: 14 residues. The chain's CDR3 is CASSWSAGSYEQYV. CDR3 bases: TGTGCCAGCAGTTGGTCAGCAGGATCCTACGAGCAGTACGTC.

The chain recombines TRBV4-1 with TRBJ2-5; D is ambiguous. The CDR3 loop spans 17 amino acids. CDR1 and CDR2 (germline): MGHRA, YSYEKL. V lost 0 bases, J lost 2 bases, and 16 bases lay in between. For the CDR3, the DNA is TGCGCCAGCAGCCAAGATGTGGCTAGAAAAATTCAAGAGACCCAGTACTTC. Amino acids: CASSQDVARKIQETQYF.

This clonotype has just a few counts. In DNA form, the CDR3 reads TGTGCCAGCAGCCCGGGACAGGGAGGCCTAGCAGACACTGAAGCTTTCTTT. It codes for CASSPGQGGLADTEAFF. V and J are TRBV6-2 or TRBV6-3 and TRBJ1-1; TRBD1 matches at 9 bases. The J segment lost 3 bases and the V segment lost 6 bases, leaving 14 bases of the junction unmatched. Germline V gives CDR1 MNHEY, CDR2 SVGEGT. This CDR3 has 17 amino acids.

This clonotype has at least ten counts. The chain recombines TRBV9 with TRBJ1-6; 7 bases are shared with TRBD1. CDR1 is SGDLS, CDR2 YYNGEE, per germline. CDR3 length: 15 residues. V shed 0 bases, J shed 5 bases, and the junction held 2 bases outside the gene matches. The CDR3 is CASSVEGANNSPLHF. The CDR3 DNA reads as TGTGCCAGCAGCGTAGAGGGGGCGAATAATTCACCCCTCCACTTT.

This clonotype was recorded a few times. V gene TRBV19 combines with J gene TRBJ2-5; D may be TRBD2 (5 bases). The germline CDR1 and CDR2 sequences are LNHDA and SQIVND (reference sequence). V lost 2 bases and J 2 bases, leaving 9 bases between the germline ends. The CDR3 consists of 14 residues. The CDR3 sequence: CASSIRAEQETQYF. The DNA of the CDR3 is TGTGCCAGTAGTATACGAGCGGAGCAAGAGACCCAGTACTTC.

This clonotype was observed at least ten times. The V and J genes are TRBV11-2 and TRBJ2-7; D ambiguous. The V end was cut by 1 base, the J end by 8 bases, with 9 bases between. CDR1 is SGHAT, CDR2 FQNNGV, per germline. This CDR3 contains 12 residues. CDR3 loop: CASSLVQGQQYF. The CDR3 nucleotides are TGTGCCAGCAGCTTAGTCCAAGGACAGCAGTACTTC.

This chain uses TRBV24-1 with TRBJ2-3; D is ambiguous. This CDR3 is built from 11 residues. The germline V gene encodes CDR1 KGHDR and CDR2 SFDVKD. The V end lost 3 bases, the J end lost 4 bases, and 1 base lay between the germline ends. The CDR3, as DNA: TGTGCCACCAGTGATCCAGATACGCAGTATTTT. It specifies CATSDPDTQYF.

This clonotype was recorded many times. This chain joins TRBV29-1 and TRBJ1-5; no firm D call. The CDR3 sequence is 13 residues long. Trimming took 7 bases from V and 3 from J, leaving 13 bases between them. The germline gives CDR1 SQVTM, CDR2 ANQGSEA. The CDR3, as DNA: TGCAGCGCCGTCGGGAGGGACAATCAGCCCCAGCATTTT. This sequence encodes CSAVGRDNQPQHF.

The table lists this clonotype with a few counts. This chain uses TRBV5-5 with TRBJ2-1, with D perhaps TRBD1 (5 bases). The CDR3 totals 13 residues. The ends were cut back, 4 bases at V and 9 bases at J, with 14 bases in the middle. Looked up from germline, CDR1 is SGHKS and CDR2 is YYEKEE (reference sequence). Written as DNA, the CDR3 is TGTGCCAGCAGCGCCGGTGATAGGGGTGAGCAGTTCTTC. Translated: CASSAGDRGEQFF. Filled out from reference TRBV5-5 and TRBJ2-1, the complete variable domain reads DAGVTQSPTHLIKTRGQQVTLRCSPISGHKSVSWYQQVLGQGPQFIFQYYEKEERGRGNFPDRFSARQFPNYSSELNVNALLLGDSALYLCASSAGDRGEQFFGPGTRLTVL.

This clonotype was seen only a few times. The J gene is TRBJ2-2, the V gene TRBV2; D may be TRBD1 (6 bases). This CDR3 is built from 15 residues. From germline, CDR1 is SNHLY and CDR2 FYNNEI. The V end was cut by 3 bases, the J end by 6 bases, with 14 bases between. The CDR3 spells CASSDPGADAGELFF. In nucleotides, the CDR3 is TGTGCCAGCAGTGATCCAGGGGCGGACGCCGGGGAGCTGTTTTTT.

V and J are TRBV4-1 and TRBJ2-3; 7 bases align to TRBD1. The CDR3 runs to 18 residues. CDR1 and CDR2 (germline): MGHRA, YSYEKL. With V trimmed by 3 bases and J by 3 bases, 15 bases remained unmatched. The CDR3 bases are TGCGCCAGCAGCCATCCGAAACAGGGGCTCTTCAATACAGATACGCAGTATTTT. It yields the protein CASSHPKQGLFNTDTQYF.

The chain couples TRBV11-2 to TRBJ2-7; TRBD1 matches 8 bases. Germline assignment: CDR1 SGHAT and CDR2 FQNNGV. Unmatched junction bases numbered 11, after V lost 1 base and J lost 6 bases. There are 16 residues in the CDR3. The CDR3: CASSLALDRGPAEQYV. For the CDR3, the DNA is TGTGCCAGCAGCTTAGCCCTCGACAGGGGCCCCGCCGAGCAGTACGTC.

CDR3 DNA sequence: TGTGCCAGCAGTGAACTAATCGGCAGGGCCGATACGCAGTATTTT. Translation gives CASSELIGRADTQYF. V usage is TRBV2 and J usage is TRBJ2-3; tentative D call: TRBD1 (5 bases). The V and J ends lost 2 bases and 6 bases respectively, with 15 bases between them. CDR3 length: 15 amino acids. CDR1 is SNHLY, CDR2 FYNNEI, per germline.

The table lists this clonotype with many counts. V is TRBV13 and J is TRBJ2-1; 11 bases are a match to TRBD2. Per the germline V gene, CDR1 is PRHDT and CDR2 is FYEKMQ (reference sequence). The CDR3 is made up of 13 amino acids. The V and J ends lost 4 bases and 9 bases, in that order; junction bases with no gene match: 2. CDR3 sequence: CASSSSGRTEQFF. The CDR3, as DNA: TGTGCCAGCAGCTCTAGCGGGAGGACTGAGCAGTTCTTC.

A few counts support this clonotype. The rearrangement joins TRBV18 to TRBJ1-1; possible D gene TRBD1, 6 bases. The CDR3 length is 14 residues. The V and J ends lost 5 bases and 4 bases respectively, with 14 bases between them. CDR1 is KGHSH, CDR2 LQKENI, per germline. CDR3 bases: TGTGCCAGCTCAAGGGGGGAGTCGGGCACTGAAGCTTTCTTT. Protein sequence: CASSRGESGTEAFF.

This clonotype has just a few counts. This sequence joins TRBV6-1 and TRBJ1-6; D is unclear. Germline CDR1 and CDR2: MNHNS and SASEGT. The CDR3 totals 18 residues. V was pared by 6 bases and J by 0 bases, with 18 bases between. The CDR3 is CASRPLPRESSYNSPLHF. CDR3 nucleotide sequence: TGTGCCAGCAGACCACTCCCGAGGGAGAGCTCCTATAATTCACCCCTCCACTTT.

The sample holds a few counts of this clonotype. The gene calls are TRBV4-1 and TRBJ2-5; D remains ambiguous. This CDR3 contains 16 residues. Deletions cut 1 base from V and 0 bases from J, with 12 bases between. From germline, CDR1 is MGHRA and CDR2 YSYEKL. CDR3 region: CASSQGNGYNQETQYF. The CDR3 DNA is TGCGCCAGCAGCCAAGGGAACGGGTACAACCAAGAGACCCAGTACTTC.

This clonotype was seen a few times. CDR3 coding DNA: TGTGCCAGCAGTGTGGACAGCCTAAATGAAAAACTGTTTTTT. Protein: CASSVDSLNEKLFF. The chain couples TRBV5-5 to TRBJ1-4; D is perhaps TRBD1 (6 bases). The CDR3 is 14 amino acids. Germline loops: CDR1 SGHKS, CDR2 YYEKEE (reference sequence). V shed 5 bases and J shed 5 bases, with 13 bases lying between them.

This clonotype was recorded at least ten times. The junction does not match germline at one end; this may be a read error. This chain connects TRBV7-9 to TRBJ2-2; 7 bases fit TRBD2. CDR1 is SEHNR, CDR2 FQNEAQ, per germline (reference sequence). The CDR3 runs to 15 residues. DNA for the CDR3: TGTGCCAGCAGCCCCATAGCGGGCCTCACCAGGGAGCTGTTTTTT. Residues: CASSPIAGLTRELFF.

This clonotype was detected ten times or more. The chain recombines TRBV7-8 with TRBJ2-1, with 14 bases identical to TRBD2. The germline CDR1 and CDR2 sequences are SGHVS and FQNEAQ. This CDR3 spans 15 amino acids. The J segment lost 5 bases and the V segment lost 5 bases, leaving 2 bases of the junction unmatched. The CDR3 reads CASSPGLAGDNEQFF. DNA of the CDR3: TGTGCCAGCAGCCCGGGACTAGCGGGGGACAATGAGCAGTTCTTC.